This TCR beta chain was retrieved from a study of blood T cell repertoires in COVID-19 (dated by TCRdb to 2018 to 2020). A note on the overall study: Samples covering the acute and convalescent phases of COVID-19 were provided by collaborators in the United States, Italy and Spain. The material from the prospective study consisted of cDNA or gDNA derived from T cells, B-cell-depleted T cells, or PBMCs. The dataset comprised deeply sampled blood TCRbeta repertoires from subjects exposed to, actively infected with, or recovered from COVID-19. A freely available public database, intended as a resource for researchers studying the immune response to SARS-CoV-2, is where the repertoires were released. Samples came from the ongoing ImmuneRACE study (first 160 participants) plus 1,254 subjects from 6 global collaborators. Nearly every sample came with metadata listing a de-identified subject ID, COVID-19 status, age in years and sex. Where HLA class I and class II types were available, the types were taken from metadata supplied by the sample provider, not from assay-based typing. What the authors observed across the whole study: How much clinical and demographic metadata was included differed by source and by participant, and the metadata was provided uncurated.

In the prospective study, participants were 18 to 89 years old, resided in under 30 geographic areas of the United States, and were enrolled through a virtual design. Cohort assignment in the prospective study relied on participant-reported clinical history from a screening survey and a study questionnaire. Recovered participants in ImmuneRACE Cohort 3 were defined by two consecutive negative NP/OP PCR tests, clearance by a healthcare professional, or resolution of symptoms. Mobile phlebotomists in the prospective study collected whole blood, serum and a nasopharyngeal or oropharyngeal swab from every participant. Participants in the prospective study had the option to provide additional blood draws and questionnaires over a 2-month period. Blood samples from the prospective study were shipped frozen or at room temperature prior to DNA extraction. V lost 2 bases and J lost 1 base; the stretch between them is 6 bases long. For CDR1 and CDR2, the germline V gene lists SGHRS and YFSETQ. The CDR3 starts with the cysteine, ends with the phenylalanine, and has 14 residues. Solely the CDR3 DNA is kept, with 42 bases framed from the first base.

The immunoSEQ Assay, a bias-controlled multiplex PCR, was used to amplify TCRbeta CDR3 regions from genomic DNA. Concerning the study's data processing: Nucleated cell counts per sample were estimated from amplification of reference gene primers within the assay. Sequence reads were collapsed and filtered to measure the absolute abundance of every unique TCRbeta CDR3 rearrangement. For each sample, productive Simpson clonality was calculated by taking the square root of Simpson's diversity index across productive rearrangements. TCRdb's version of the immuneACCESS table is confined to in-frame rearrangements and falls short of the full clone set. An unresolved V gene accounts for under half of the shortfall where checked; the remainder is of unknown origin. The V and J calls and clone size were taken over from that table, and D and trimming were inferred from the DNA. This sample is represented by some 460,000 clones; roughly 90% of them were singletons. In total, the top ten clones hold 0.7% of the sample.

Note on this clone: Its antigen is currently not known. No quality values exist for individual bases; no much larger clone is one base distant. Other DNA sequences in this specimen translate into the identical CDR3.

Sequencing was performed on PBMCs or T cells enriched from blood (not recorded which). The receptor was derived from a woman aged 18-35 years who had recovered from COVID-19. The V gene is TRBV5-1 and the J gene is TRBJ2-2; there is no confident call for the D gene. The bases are TGCGCCAGCAGCTTAGTAGTGAACACCGGGGAGCTGTTTTTT. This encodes CASSLVVNTGELFF.